Below, 8 T cell receptor beta chains from the same sample are listed, as sequenced in a study of breast tumors, draining lymph nodes, adjacent tissues. TCRdb fed the multiplex PCR reads into MiXCR, producing one record per CDR3 protein. The repertoire includes about 230,000 distinct CDR3 sequences, approximately 30% of them detected once, and approximately 1.5% sits in the top ten. Axillary draining lymph nodes of breast cancer patients supplied the node samples. The source material was axillary lymph node tissue. These receptors were collected from a female donor with breast cancer. Some clones in this sample may be carry-over from other donors' samples.

The V and J genes are TRBV6-2 or TRBV6-3 and TRBJ1-5, with 9 positions matching TRBD1. The length of the CDR3 is 20 residues. The germline CDR1 and CDR2 sequences are MNHEY and SVGEGT. Losses at the gene ends were 0 bases for V and 7 bases for J; bases not matched to a gene: 19. The CDR3 sequence: CASSYSTYGRDRDLWQPQHF. Here the CDR3 DNA reads TGTGCCAGCAGTTACTCAACGTATGGTCGGGACAGGGATCTCTGGCAGCCCCAGCATTTT.

This clonotype was seen many times. This chain links TRBV10-3 with TRBJ2-7; TRBD1 aligns across 7 bases. With V trimmed by 8 bases and J by 0 bases, 1 base remained unmatched. The V gene's germline CDR1 is ENHRY and CDR2 SYGVKD. The CDR3 is 12 amino acids. CDR3 amino acids: CAIGTVSYEQYF. The CDR3 DNA is TGTGCCATCGGGACAGTCTCCTACGAGCAGTACTTC.

This clonotype showed up many times. CDR3 DNA sequence: TGCAGTGCTCTTCAGGGGGCTTACGAGCAGTACTTC. Its protein product is CSALQGAYEQYF. The genes are TRBV20-1 and TRBJ2-7; 8 bases fit TRBD1. The trim removed 5 bases at V and 4 bases at J, leaving 4 bases unmatched. CDR3 size: 12 residues. Germline lookup yields CDR1 DFQATT and CDR2 SNEGSKA (reference sequence).

Of note for this clonotype: The germline gene is not matched at one end of the junction; a read error may be the cause. This rearrangement joins TRBV7-9 to TRBJ1-5, with a possible D match to TRBD1 (5 bases). CDR1 and CDR2 (germline): SEHNR, FQNEAQ (reference sequence). The CDR3 totals 16 residues. The CDR3 region is CASSFGCRDGDQPRHF. Written as DNA, the CDR3 is TGTGCCAGCAGCTTTGGATGCCGGGACGGCGATCAGCCCCGGCATTTT.

The rearrangement joins TRBV10-3 to TRBJ1-2, with TRBD1 matching over 9 bases. The V and J ends lost 5 bases and 12 bases, in that order; junction bases with no gene match: 7. Germline V gene sequence: CDR1 ENHRY, CDR2 SYGVKD. This CDR3 contains 12 residues. CDR3 sequence: CAISSTGGGNTF. For the CDR3, the DNA is TGTGCCATCAGTTCTACAGGGGGCGGAAACACCTTC.

This clonotype was seen repeatedly, ten times or more. The chain links TRBV20-1 to TRBJ2-5; D is possibly TRBD2 (6 bases). Germline values: CDR1 DFQATT, CDR2 SNEGSKA (reference sequence). V was shortened by 7 bases and J by 4 bases, with 13 bases between the two germline ends. This CDR3 spans 12 amino acids. In DNA, the CDR3 is TGCAGTGTAGTAGCGGCTCGAGAGACCCAGTACTTC. Translation: CSVVAARETQYF.

This clonotype was found many times. V is TRBV13 and J is TRBJ1-5; 8 positions match TRBD1. Per the germline V gene, CDR1 is PRHDT and CDR2 is FYEKMQ (reference sequence). The J segment lost 0 bases and the V segment lost 1 base, leaving 5 bases of the junction unmatched. The CDR3 contains 17 residues. The CDR3 bases are TGTGCCAGCAGCTTAGACTACAGGGGGTATAGCAATCAGCCCCAGCATTTT. It encodes CASSLDYRGYSNQPQHF.

This clonotype was counted ten times or more. The chain links TRBV3-1 to TRBJ2-7; TRBD1 or TRBD2 may be the D gene (5 bases each). The CDR3 runs 15 residues. V was shortened by 1 base and J by 6 bases, with 16 bases between the two germline ends. The germline V gene has CDR1 LGHDT and CDR2 YNNKEL (reference sequence). The CDR3 DNA reads TGTGCCAGCAGCCAAGTTGGTGGGGGAGAGTTCGAGCAGTACTTC. This encodes CASSQVGGGEFEQYF.